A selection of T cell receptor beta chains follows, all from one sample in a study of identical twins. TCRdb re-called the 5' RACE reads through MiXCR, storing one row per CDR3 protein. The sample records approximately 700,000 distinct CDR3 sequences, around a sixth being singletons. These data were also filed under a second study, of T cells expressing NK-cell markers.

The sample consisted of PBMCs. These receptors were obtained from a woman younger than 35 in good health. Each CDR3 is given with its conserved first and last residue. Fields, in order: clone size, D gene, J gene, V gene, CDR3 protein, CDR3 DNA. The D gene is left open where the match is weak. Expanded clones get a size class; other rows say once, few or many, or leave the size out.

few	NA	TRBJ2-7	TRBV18	CASSPPGRSQSYEQYF	TGTGCCAGCTCACCACCGGGCAGAAGCCAGTCCTACGAGCAGTACTTC
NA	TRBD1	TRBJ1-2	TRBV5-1	CASSLTGEIGYTF	TGCGCCAGCAGCTTAACAGGGGAAATTGGCTACACCTTC
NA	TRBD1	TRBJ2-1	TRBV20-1	CSAWTGDNEQFF	TGCAGTGCTTGGACAGGGGACAATGAGCAGTTCTTC
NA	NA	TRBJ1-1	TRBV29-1	CSVGNFVTEAFF	TGCAGCGTTGGAAATTTTGTGACTGAAGCTTTCTTT
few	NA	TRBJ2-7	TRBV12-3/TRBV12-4	CASSLDLQSDEQYF	TGTGCCAGCAGTTTAGATTTACAGAGCGACGAGCAGTACTTC
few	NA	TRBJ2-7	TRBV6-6	CAPRGGWHEQYF	TGTGCCCCCAGGGGCGGTTGGCACGAGCAGTACTTC
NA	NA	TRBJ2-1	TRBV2	CASKEWSSYNEQFF	TGTGCCAGCAAAGAATGGAGCTCCTACAATGAGCAGTTCTTC
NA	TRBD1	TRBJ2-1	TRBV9	CASSPRDRGGNEQFF	TGTGCCAGCAGTCCCCGGGACAGGGGTGGAAATGAGCAGTTCTTC
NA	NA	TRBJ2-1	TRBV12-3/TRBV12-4	CASSPTIPANEQFF	TGTGCCAGCAGTCCTACTATCCCTGCCAATGAGCAGTTCTTC
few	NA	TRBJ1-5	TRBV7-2	CASSLAGSRPQHF	TGTGCCAGCAGCTTGGCCGGCTCGCGACCCCAGCATTTT
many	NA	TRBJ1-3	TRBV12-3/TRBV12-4	CASSLVGRTGNTIYF	TGTGCCAGCAGTTTAGTCGGCAGGACTGGAAACACCATATATTTT
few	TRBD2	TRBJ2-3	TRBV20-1	CSARDRASGNTDTQYF	TGCAGTGCTAGAGATCGGGCTAGCGGCAACACAGATACGCAGTATTTT
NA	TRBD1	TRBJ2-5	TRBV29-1	CSVEPDRVGDQYF	TGCAGCGTTGAACCGGACAGGGTTGGAGACCAGTACTTC
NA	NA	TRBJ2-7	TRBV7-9	CASSLNPGAEYGQYF	TGTGCCAGCAGCTTAAACCCGGGGGCGGAGTACGGGCAGTACTTC
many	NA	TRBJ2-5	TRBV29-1	CSVGTQETQYF	TGCAGCGTTGGGACACAAGAGACCCAGTACTTC
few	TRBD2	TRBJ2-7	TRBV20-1	CSAGAGTKYYEQYF	TGCAGTGCTGGAGCCGGGACTAAATACTACGAGCAGTACTTC
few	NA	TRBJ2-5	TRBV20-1	CSAPESQETQYF	TGCAGTGCCCCGGAATCCCAAGAGACCCAGTACTTC
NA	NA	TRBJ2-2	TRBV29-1	CSAVIPPAGTSNTGELFF	TGCAGCGCCGTAATACCCCCCGCCGGGACAAGTAACACCGGGGAGCTGTTTTTT
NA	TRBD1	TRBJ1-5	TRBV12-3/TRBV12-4	CASSPRDSYNQPQHF	TGTGCCAGCAGTCCCAGGGACAGTTACAATCAGCCCCAGCATTTT
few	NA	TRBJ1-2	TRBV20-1	CSARQGSTANYGYTF	TGCAGTGCTAGGCAGGGCTCTACCGCTAACTATGGCTACACCTTC
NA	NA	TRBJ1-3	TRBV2	CASSESRNTIYF	TGTGCCAGCAGTGAATCTAGGAACACCATATATTTT
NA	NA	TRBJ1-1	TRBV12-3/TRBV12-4	CASSTYPLRAFF	TGTGCCAGCAGTACTTATCCCCTGCGAGCTTTCTTT
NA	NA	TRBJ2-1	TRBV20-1	CSARIATNEQFF	TGCAGTGCTAGAATTGCAACGAATGAGCAGTTCTTC
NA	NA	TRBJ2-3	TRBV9	CASSVQGVASTDTQYF	TGTGCCAGCAGCGTACAGGGAGTAGCTAGCACAGATACGCAGTATTTT
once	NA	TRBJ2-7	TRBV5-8	CASRGISTSSYEQYF	TGTGCCAGCCGCGGAATCTCGACCAGCTCCTACGAGCAGTACTTC
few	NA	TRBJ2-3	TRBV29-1	CSVHPGPGQYF	TGCAGCGTTCATCCGGGACCAGGGCAGTATTTT
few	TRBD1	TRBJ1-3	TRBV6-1	CASIRQGISGNTIYF	TGTGCCAGCATCCGACAGGGTATCTCTGGAAACACCATATATTTT
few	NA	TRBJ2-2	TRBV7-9	CASKATVAGELFF	TGTGCCAGCAAAGCGACGGTCGCCGGGGAGCTGTTTTTT
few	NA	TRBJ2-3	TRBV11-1	CASSLERSDSVITDTQYF	TGTGCCAGCAGCTTAGAGCGCAGCGACAGCGTAATCACAGATACGCAGTATTTT
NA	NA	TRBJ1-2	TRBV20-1	CSAHNPGTYGYTF	TGCAGTGCTCATAATCCGGGAACGTATGGCTACACCTTC
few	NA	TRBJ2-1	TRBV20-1	CSARQLGGLQFF	TGCAGTGCTAGGCAACTTGGTGGCCTGCAGTTCTTC
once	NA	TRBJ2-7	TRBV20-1	CSATNYGHEQYF	TGCAGTGCTACGAATTACGGCCACGAGCAGTACTTC
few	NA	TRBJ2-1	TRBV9	CASSVGEYNEQFF	TGTGCCAGCAGCGTAGGAGAATACAATGAGCAGTTCTTC
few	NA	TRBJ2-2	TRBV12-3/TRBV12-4	CASSFVSLGELFF	TGTGCCAGCAGTTTCGTCTCCCTCGGGGAGCTGTTTTTT
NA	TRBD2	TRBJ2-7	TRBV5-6	CASRSGSGYEQYF	TGTGCCAGCAGGAGCGGGAGTGGGTACGAGCAGTACTTC
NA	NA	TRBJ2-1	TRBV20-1	CSARANLGTKGIF	TGCAGTGCTAGGGCGAACCTCGGGACAAAGGGGATCTTC
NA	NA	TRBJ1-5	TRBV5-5	CASSLYEASPQHF	TGTGCCAGCAGCTTGTATGAGGCCTCGCCCCAGCATTTT
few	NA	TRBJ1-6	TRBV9	CASSVGQLGSPLHF	TGTGCCAGCAGCGTAGGACAGTTAGGTTCACCCCTCCACTTT
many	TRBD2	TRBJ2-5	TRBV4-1	CASSQDPGTSGSQYF	TGCGCCAGCAGCCAAGATCCCGGGACTAGCGGGTCCCAGTACTTC
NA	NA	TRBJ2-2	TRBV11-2	CASRTERTTGELFF	TGTGCCAGCAGAACAGAAAGGACCACCGGGGAGCTGTTTTTT
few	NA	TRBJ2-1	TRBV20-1	CSARVASRNNEQFF	TGCAGTGCTAGGGTGGCTAGCAGAAACAATGAGCAGTTCTTC
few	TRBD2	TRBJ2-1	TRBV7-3	CASSLTRTSGGHNEQFF	TGTGCCAGCAGCTTAACGCGAACTAGCGGGGGACACAATGAGCAGTTCTTC
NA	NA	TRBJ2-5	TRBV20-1	CSARVTAQETQYF	TGCAGTGCTAGAGTGACAGCCCAAGAGACCCAGTACTTC
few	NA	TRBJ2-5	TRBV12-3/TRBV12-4	CASNQEASSHNRETQYF	TGTGCCAGCAATCAAGAGGCGAGTTCTCATAATAGGGAGACCCAGTACTTC
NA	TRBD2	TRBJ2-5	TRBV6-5	CASSLGGRKTQYF	TGTGCCAGCAGTTTGGGGGGGAGGAAGACCCAGTACTTC
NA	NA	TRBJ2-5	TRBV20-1	CSVGLYQETQYF	TGCAGCGTGGGATTGTACCAAGAGACCCAGTACTTC
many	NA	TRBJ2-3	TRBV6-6	CASSWRRADTQYF	TGTGCCAGCAGTTGGCGGAGGGCAGATACGCAGTATTTT
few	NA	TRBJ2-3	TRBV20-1	CSARGSIDGTDTQYF	TGCAGTGCTAGAGGCTCAATAGACGGTACAGATACGCAGTATTTT
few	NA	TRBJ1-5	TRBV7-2	CASSSGPALQPQHF	TGTGCCAGCAGCTCAGGTCCGGCACTTCAGCCCCAGCATTTT
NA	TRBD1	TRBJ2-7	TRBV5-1	CASTPGTAGSGYEQYF	TGCGCCAGCACGCCCGGGACAGCCGGCTCTGGCTACGAGCAGTACTTC
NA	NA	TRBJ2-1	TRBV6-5	CASSLQGALYNEQFF	TGTGCCAGCAGTTTACAGGGTGCTCTTTACAATGAGCAGTTCTTC
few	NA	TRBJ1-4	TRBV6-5	CASSYGQLGKLFF	TGTGCCAGCAGTTACGGCCAGTTAGGAAAACTGTTTTTT
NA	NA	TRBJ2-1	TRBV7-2	CASRSSRDNYNEQFF	TGTGCCAGCAGATCGAGCCGGGACAATTACAATGAGCAGTTCTTC
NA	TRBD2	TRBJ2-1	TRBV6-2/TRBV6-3	CASSYFREGKFF	TGTGCCAGCAGTTATTTCCGGGAGGGCAAGTTCTTC
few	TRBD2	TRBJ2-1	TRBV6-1	CASTQAGTYNEQFF	TGTGCCAGCACCCAAGCGGGGACCTACAATGAGCAGTTCTTC
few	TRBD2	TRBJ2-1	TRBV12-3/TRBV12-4	CASSRTSGGPPGEQFF	TGTGCCAGCAGTCGAACTAGCGGGGGGCCCCCGGGGGAGCAGTTCTTC
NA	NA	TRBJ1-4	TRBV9	CASSPNSKGGEKLFF	TGTGCCAGCAGCCCAAACTCAAAGGGGGGGGAAAAACTGTTTTTT
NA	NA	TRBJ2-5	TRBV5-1	CASSLGGGFETQYF	TGCGCCAGCAGCTTGGGTGGCGGGTTTGAGACCCAGTACTTC